The 18 T cell receptor beta chains in this list originate from one sample, sequenced in a study of blood T cells in healthy people across ages. Sample-barcoded 5' priming and a J-beta primer mix drove a second PCR of roughly 7 to 11 cycles. TCRdb re-called the 5' RACE reads through MiXCR, storing one row per CDR3 protein. The table shows under 950,000 distinct CDR3 sequences, with about 24% occurring only once. Sample: blood. The receptor set was obtained from an older man in good health.

The chain couples TRBV4-1 to TRBJ2-7; 9 nucleotides agree with TRBD1. The CDR3 loop spans 18 amino acids. V lost 0 bases, J lost 2 bases, and 11 bases stayed unmatched. The germline V gene encodes CDR1 MGHRA and CDR2 YSYEKL. CDR3 region: CASSQEETGTGTTYEQYF. The DNA of the CDR3 is TGCGCCAGCAGCCAAGAAGAAACCGGGACAGGGACGACCTACGAGCAGTACTTC.

This clonotype was counted at least ten times. In DNA form, the CDR3 reads TGCAGTGCTACCCAATACAATGAGCAGTTCTTC. This gives the protein CSATQYNEQFF. The chain recombines TRBV20-1 with TRBJ2-1; D is unclear. The CDR3 is 11 amino acids. Trimming stripped 4 bases from V and 4 bases from J, with 5 bases between. The germline V gene encodes CDR1 DFQATT and CDR2 SNEGSKA (reference sequence).

The V call is TRBV4-2, the J call TRBJ1-2; weak D call: TRBD1 (5 bases). CDR1 is LGHNA and CDR2 is YNFKEQ in the germline V gene. Trimming pared 3 bases from V and 2 bases from J, leaving 13 bases between. The CDR3 has 15 residues. The CDR3, as DNA: TGTGCCAGCAGCCAGGCTGTGGGGGAGAACTATGGCTACACCTTC. This translates into CASSQAVGENYGYTF.

The chain links TRBV20-1 to TRBJ2-2; 9 bases are shared with TRBD2. Trimming at V came to 0 bases and at J to 4 bases, leaving 9 bases not matched to a gene. This CDR3 has 17 amino acids. Germline V gene data show CDR1 as DFQATT and CDR2 as SNEGSKA (reference sequence). The CDR3 nucleotides are TGCAGTGCTAGAGATGAGGCTAGCGGGATCCGCACCGGGGAGCTGTTTTTT. It yields the protein CSARDEASGIRTGELFF.

The chain uses TRBV9 and TRBJ2-3; 11 bases are a match to TRBD2. V lost 10 bases to trimming and J lost 4 bases; unmatched junction nucleotides: 14. The germline CDR1 and CDR2 sequences are SGDLS and YYNGEE. This CDR3 region has 16 residues. The CDR3 DNA follows: TGTGCCGTAGAGGTAGCGGGAGGGAAAACACCAGATACGCAGTATTTT. It translates to CAVEVAGGKTPDTQYF.

V gene TRBV29-1 combines with J gene TRBJ1-2; unclear D gene. Trimming removed 4 bases from V and 0 bases from J, with 3 bases in between. This CDR3 comprises 11 residues. CDR1 and CDR2 (germline): SQVTM, ANQGSEA. CDR3 sequence reads: CSVASNYGYTF. CDR3 DNA: TGCAGCGTTGCCTCTAACTATGGCTACACCTTC.

This chain uses TRBV20-1 with TRBJ2-2; D possibly matches TRBD1 or TRBD2 (5 bases each). This CDR3 has 14 amino acids. From germline, CDR1 is DFQATT and CDR2 SNEGSKA (reference sequence). Trimming cost V 0 bases and J 6 bases, with 11 bases left between them. This chain's CDR3 is CSARDPGRSGELFF. For the CDR3, the DNA is TGCAGTGCTAGAGACCCGGGACGGTCCGGGGAGCTGTTTTTT.

This clonotype was seen a handful of times. The V gene is TRBV28, the J gene TRBJ1-2, with D tentatively TRBD1 (6 bases). The V end lost 2 bases, the J end lost 3 bases, and 13 bases lay between the germline ends. CDR1 and CDR2 from the germline V gene are MDHEN and SYDVKM. This CDR3 has 15 amino acids. In DNA, the CDR3 is TGTGCCAGCAGTTTAACTGCTGGGGGCGACTATGGCTACACCTTC. This translates into CASSLTAGGDYGYTF.

This clonotype showed up just a few times. This rearrangement joins TRBV28 to TRBJ1-1, with D maybe TRBD1 (6 bases). From germline, CDR1 is MDHEN and CDR2 SYDVKM. The V gene lost 8 bases and the J gene lost 8 bases, with 21 bases spanning the gap. The CDR3 is made up of 14 amino acids. The CDR3 DNA reads TGTGCCAGCCCACCCAGGGACAACCCCGGCGAAGCTTTCTTT. Protein product: CASPPRDNPGEAFF.

A few counts support this clonotype. The CDR3 loop reads CSVDSRTDQETQYF. CDR3 DNA sequence: TGCAGCGTTGACAGTCGGACAGACCAAGAGACCCAGTACTTC. The chain carries TRBV29-1 and TRBJ2-5; weak D call: TRBD1 (6 bases). Per the germline V gene, CDR1 is SQVTM and CDR2 is ANQGSEA. V lost 3 bases and J lost 0, with 11 bases in between. The CDR3 has 14 amino acids.

This sequence joins TRBV7-2 and TRBJ2-6; D is tentatively TRBD1 or TRBD2 (6 bases each). Germline loops: CDR1 SGHTA, CDR2 FQGNSA. Trimming shortened V by 5 bases and J by 5 bases, and 16 bases separated the two germline ends. This CDR3 contains 16 residues. The CDR3 sequence is CASSPGGRARANVLTF. CDR3 DNA: TGTGCCAGCAGCCCCGGGGGCAGGGCCCGGGCCAACGTCCTGACTTTC.

CDR3 nucleotides: TGTGCCAGCAGCTCAGGACACGCTCGCGGCAATCAGCCCCAGCATTTT. It encodes CASSSGHARGNQPQHF. The chain combines TRBV5-5 with TRBJ1-5; possible D gene TRBD1, 5 bases. V was cut by 3 bases and J by 2 bases, with 15 bases left in between. This CDR3 has 16 residues. From germline, CDR1 is SGHKS and CDR2 YYEKEE (reference sequence).

In its sample, this clonotype was seen a few times. The V and J genes are TRBV3-1 and TRBJ1-1, with no clear D. The CDR3 covers 13 residues. Between the trimmed V and J ends, which lost 3 bases and 5 bases, there was a span of 10 bases. Germline CDR1 LGHDT, CDR2 YNNKEL (reference sequence). The DNA for the CDR3 is TGTGCCAGCAGCCACACAAGAGGGACTGAAGCTTTCTTT. Residues: CASSHTRGTEAFF.

V usage is TRBV12-3 or TRBV12-4 and J usage is TRBJ1-5; TRBD1 is a possible D gene (5 bases). CDR3 length: 14 residues. V was shortened by 8 bases and J by 0 bases, with 11 bases between the two germline ends. The CDR3: CASWGGYSNQPQHF. The CDR3 coding sequence is TGTGCCAGCTGGGGGGGATATAGCAATCAGCCCCAGCATTTT.

This clonotype has more than one count but fewer than ten. The chain has TRBV4-2 and TRBJ2-5; perhaps TRBD2 as D (5 bases). Trimming took 0 bases from V and 7 from J, leaving 21 bases between them. The CDR3 loop spans 17 amino acids. CDR1 LGHNA and CDR2 YNFKEQ come from the germline V gene. The CDR3 DNA follows: TGTGCCAGCAGCCAAGATTCAATGGAGGCCTGGCCGGGGACCCAGTACTTC. Its protein product is CASSQDSMEAWPGTQYF.

The J gene is TRBJ2-1, the V gene TRBV27; D is unclear. Trimming removed 7 bases at V and 6 bases at J, with 10 bases between. There are 12 residues in the CDR3. Per the germline V gene, CDR1 is MNHEY and CDR2 is SMNVEV (reference sequence). The CDR3 sequence: CASNGLANEQFF. The CDR3 nucleotides are TGTGCCAGCAACGGGCTTGCCAATGAGCAGTTCTTC.

The chain uses TRBV13 and TRBJ2-5; D possibly uses TRBD1 or TRBD2 (6 bases each). With the DNA end fitting TRBJ2-1 better, the J assignment may be wrong. The CDR3 loop spans 13 amino acids. The germline V gene has CDR1 PRHDT and CDR2 FYEKMQ (reference sequence). DNA for the CDR3: TGTGCCAGCAGCTTAGTACAGGGAGGTGAGCAGTTCTTC. Its protein product is CASSLVQGGEQFF.

The V and J genes are TRBV5-1 and TRBJ1-4, with TRBD1 identical over 9 bases. Germline loops: CDR1 SGHRS, CDR2 YFSETQ. J lost 8 bases, V lost 6 bases, and 8 bases had no gene match. The CDR3 covers 14 residues. The CDR3 coding sequence is TGCGCCAGCACCCCCGGGACAGGGCACGAAAAACTGTTTTTT. It yields the protein CASTPGTGHEKLFF.